Each of the 29 T cell receptor beta chains below was sequenced from the same sample in a study of shared clonotypes between healthy human individuals. Produced via immunoSEQ multiplex PCR; TCRdb's table is partial and in-frame only. The sample lists about 1.5 million clones; about 98% were seen once. Sequenced material: naive CD4+ T cells sorted from blood. The subset here: CD45RA+ positively selected. The origin of the receptors is a man aged 25-45 years in good health.

The CDR3 sequence is CASSLVRRGTDTQYF. Written as DNA, the CDR3 is TGTGCCAGCAGCTTAGTTCGTCGTGGCACAGATACGCAGTATTTT. The chain couples TRBV7-9 to TRBJ2-3; D not resolved. The ends were cut back, 1 base at V and 1 base at J, with 9 bases in the middle. The CDR3 has 15 amino acids. Germline-derived CDR1 and CDR2 are SEHNR and FQNEAQ (reference sequence).

The chain uses TRBV12-5 and TRBJ2-3; D gene unclear. This CDR3 has 15 residues. The V and J ends lost 1 base and 5 bases respectively, with 13 bases between them. Germline V lookup: CDR1 LGHNT, CDR2 FRNRAP. The CDR3: CASGLGHAVEDTQYF. In DNA, the CDR3 is TGTGCTAGTGGTTTGGGACACGCGGTGGAAGATACGCAGTATTTT. The full variable domain, with the rest looked up from reference TRBV12-5 and TRBJ2-3, is DARVTQTPRHKVTEMGQEVTMRCQPILGHNTVFWYRQTMMQGLELLAYFRNRAPLDDSGMPKDRFSAEMPDATLATLKIQPSEPRDSAVYFCASGLGHAVEDTQYFGPGTRLTVL.

CDR3 in DNA: TGCAGCGTTCAGCGGGACTCCTACAATGAGCAGTTCTTC. Translation: CSVQRDSYNEQFF. V usage is TRBV29-1 and J usage is TRBJ2-1; 7 bases align to TRBD2. V lost 5 bases, J lost 0 bases, and 1 base stayed unmatched. The CDR3 consists of 13 residues. Per germline, CDR1 SQVTM and CDR2 ANQGSEA.

The rearrangement joins TRBV11-1 to TRBJ2-7, with D perhaps TRBD1 or TRBD2 (5 bases each). The CDR3 totals 13 residues. Germline assignment: CDR1 SGHAT and CDR2 FQDESV (reference sequence). The V end lost 8 bases, the J end lost 2 bases, and 13 bases lay between the germline ends. CDR3 in amino acids: CASGRDGPYEQYF. The CDR3 coding sequence is TGTGCCAGCGGACGGGACGGCCCCTACGAGCAGTACTTC.

The chain joins TRBV28 to TRBJ2-7; 9 bases are a match to TRBD2. The ends lost 8 bases at V and 1 base at J; junction bases unmatched: 9. This CDR3 is built from 15 residues. From germline, CDR1 is MDHEN and CDR2 SYDVKM. The CDR3 is CASSRSGSRSYEQYF. The CDR3 DNA reads as TGTGCCAGCTCCCGTAGCGGGAGTCGTTCCTACGAGCAGTACTTC.

The chain links TRBV28 to TRBJ2-1; D unresolved. The CDR3 length is 15 residues. The V end was cut by 6 bases, the J end by 0 bases, with 12 bases between. The germline V gene encodes CDR1 MDHEN and CDR2 SYDVKM. CDR3 in amino acids: CASSPPPSSYNEQFF. DNA for the CDR3: TGTGCCAGCAGCCCCCCGCCCAGCTCCTACAATGAGCAGTTCTTC.

The chain combines TRBV28 with TRBJ2-5, with TRBD1 matching 9 bases. This CDR3 is 15 amino acids long. The V and J ends lost 6 bases and 9 bases, in that order; junction bases with no gene match: 14. Germline lookup yields CDR1 MDHEN and CDR2 SYDVKM. CDR3 in amino acids: CASRLQGAPQGAQYF. The CDR3 DNA reads as TGTGCCAGCAGACTACAGGGGGCGCCCCAAGGGGCCCAGTACTTC.

The gene calls are TRBV7-2 and TRBJ2-7, with 10 bases that match TRBD2. Germline loops: CDR1 SGHTA, CDR2 FQGNSA. Trimming cost V 2 bases and J 3 bases; bases outside gene matches: 13. The CDR3 runs 18 residues. The CDR3 nucleotides read TGTGCCAGCAGCTTAACGGCTAGCGGGAGCCCTTTGGTCTACGAGCAGTACTTC. Protein product: CASSLTASGSPLVYEQYF.

J is TRBJ2-1 and V is TRBV7-9; TRBD1 is a possible D gene (6 bases). Germline assignment: CDR1 SEHNR and CDR2 FQNEAQ (reference sequence). The CDR3 covers 15 residues. Trimming shortened V by 6 bases and J by 0 bases, and 12 bases separated the two germline ends. CDR3 protein: CASREQGSSYNEQFF. The CDR3 nucleotides read TGTGCCAGCAGAGAACAGGGAAGCTCCTACAATGAGCAGTTCTTC.

This chain connects TRBV5-1 to TRBJ2-7; D tentatively reads TRBD1 or TRBD2 (6 bases each). Trimming took off 1 base at V and 5 bases at J, with 13 bases between the two ends. CDR3 size: 14 residues. Looked up from germline, CDR1 is SGHRS and CDR2 is YFSETQ. The CDR3 here is CASSLFRGLDEQYF. In DNA form, the CDR3 reads TGCGCCAGCAGCTTGTTCCGGGGGCTCGACGAGCAGTACTTC.

Turning to this clone: Other DNA variants within this sample encode the same CDR3. The CDR3 region is CASSEVRANYGYTF. The CDR3 nucleotides are TGTGCCAGCAGTGAAGTCCGGGCCAATTATGGCTACACCTTC. The chain has TRBV2 and TRBJ1-2; D is undetermined. Germline CDR1 SNHLY, CDR2 FYNNEI. V was pared by 1 base and J by 5 bases, with 11 bases between. The CDR3 has 14 amino acids.

The CDR3 loop reads CASSLVGVLGNTIYF. The CDR3 DNA follows: TGTGCCAGCAGCTTAGTAGGCGTACTGGGAAACACCATATATTTT. V is TRBV7-9 and J is TRBJ1-3, with D hard to call. Germline CDR1 reads SEHNR; CDR2 reads FQNEAQ (reference sequence). CDR3 length equals 15 residues. Trimming cost V 1 base and J 4 bases, with 11 bases left between them.

On this clone: The sample has other DNA sequences that encode this CDR3 too. The rearrangement links TRBV19 to TRBJ2-1; possibly TRBD2 for D (5 bases). V was pared by 1 base and J by 4 bases, with 11 bases between. The germline gives CDR1 LNHDA, CDR2 SQIVND (reference sequence). The CDR3 length is 15 residues. As DNA, the CDR3 is TGTGCCAGTAGTATAGGTGGGAGCAGATACAATGAGCAGTTCTTC. It is translated as CASSIGGSRYNEQFF.

This sequence joins TRBV28 and TRBJ2-7; 11 nucleotides align to TRBD2. Trimming cost V 4 bases and J 7 bases; bases outside gene matches: 6. The CDR3 is 14 residues long. The germline V gene has CDR1 MDHEN and CDR2 SYDVKM. CDR3 protein: CASSSSSGRNEQYF. CDR3 sequence (DNA): TGTGCCAGCAGTTCCTCTAGCGGGAGGAATGAGCAGTACTTC.

The V call is TRBV11-2, the J call TRBJ2-7, with D uncertain. Germline CDR1 SGHAT, CDR2 FQNNGV. V gave up 0 bases and J gave up 4 bases, with 4 bases separating them. CDR3 length: 12 amino acids. The CDR3 loop is CASSLDMYEQYF. The CDR3 nucleotides are TGTGCCAGCAGCTTAGATATGTACGAGCAGTACTTC.

About this clone itself: Within the sample, other DNA sequences also encode this same CDR3. V is TRBV5-1 and J is TRBJ1-1, with a tentative D call TRBD1 (6 bases). Trimming stripped 2 bases from V and 2 bases from J, with 10 bases between. Per germline, CDR1 SGHRS and CDR2 YFSETQ. The CDR3 extends over 14 amino acids. CDR3 bases: TGCGCCAGCAGCTTCGGGGGGGCTAACACTGAAGCTTTCTTT. This gives the protein CASSFGGANTEAFF.

This clone is a singleton in its sample. This chain joins TRBV18 and TRBJ2-1; tentative D call: TRBD2 (5 bases). The ends were cut back, 4 bases at V and 4 bases at J, with 11 bases in the middle. Germline values: CDR1 KGHSH, CDR2 LQKENI. The CDR3 spans 14 residues. The CDR3 region is CASSLIGEYNEQFF. CDR3 sequence (DNA): TGTGCCAGCTCACTTATCGGGGAATACAATGAGCAGTTCTTC. The full variable domain, rest sourced from reference TRBV18 and TRBJ2-1, is NAGVMQNPRHLVRRRGQEARLRCSPMKGHSHVYWYRQLPEEGLKFMVYLQKENIIDESGMPKERFSAEFPKEGPSILRIQQVVRGDSAAYFCASSLIGEYNEQFFGPGTRLTVL.

The chain couples TRBV7-9 to TRBJ2-1; 12 bases map to TRBD2. The V and J ends lost 8 bases and 9 bases, in that order; junction bases with no gene match: 11. The CDR3 spans 15 residues. Germline CDR1 SEHNR, CDR2 FQNEAQ (reference sequence). CDR3 in amino acids: CASANRLAGVVEQFF. DNA for the CDR3: TGTGCCAGCGCGAACAGACTAGCGGGAGTGGTTGAGCAGTTCTTC.

The CDR3 loop reads CASAGTGLVNEQYF. The CDR3 DNA sequence: TGTGCCAGCGCTGGGACGGGACTAGTAAACGAGCAGTACTTC. J is TRBJ2-7 and V is TRBV5-6; 8 bases map to TRBD2. The CDR3 is 14 residues long. J lost 5 bases, V lost 7 bases, and 11 bases had no gene match. Germline V gene sequence: CDR1 SGHDT, CDR2 YYEEEE.

This clone was seen a handful of times. V and J are TRBV6-5 and TRBJ2-7; D is perhaps TRBD2 (6 bases). The length of the CDR3 is 14 residues. V dropped 5 bases and J dropped 3 bases, with 14 bases sitting between them. The germline V gene has CDR1 MNHEY and CDR2 SVGAGI. The CDR3 DNA sequence: TGTGCCAGCAGTACCCTAGCGACACGCTACGAGCAGTACTTC. It codes for CASSTLATRYEQYF.

This clone was seen only once. The J gene is TRBJ1-2, the V gene TRBV7-9; D unclear. V was shortened by 4 bases and J by 4 bases, with 22 bases between the two germline ends. The CDR3 length is 17 residues. The germline V gene encodes CDR1 SEHNR and CDR2 FQNEAQ (reference sequence). The CDR3, as DNA: TGTGCCAGCAGCTCCATTGGGTGGGGAGTTACGAGCTATGGCTACACCTTC. Translated: CASSSIGWGVTSYGYTF. Full variable domain (rest looked up from reference TRBV7-9 and TRBJ1-2): DTGVSQNPRHKITKRGQNVTFRCDPISEHNRLYWYRQTLGQGPEFLTYFQNEAQLEKSRLLSDRFSAERPKGSFSTLEIQRTEQGDSAMYLCASSSIGWGVTSYGYTFGSGTRLTVV.

The CDR3 bases are TGCGCCAGCAGCTGGTCCGACACCGGGGAGCTGTTTTTT. It is translated as CASSWSDTGELFF. This chain joins TRBV5-1 and TRBJ2-2; no clear D gene. The CDR3 extends over 13 amino acids. CDR1 is SGHRS, CDR2 YFSETQ, per germline. Trimming cost V 3 bases and J 3 bases, with 6 bases left between them.

The chain uses TRBV10-3 and TRBJ2-7; 11 bases fit TRBD2. CDR1 is ENHRY, CDR2 SYGVKD, per germline. Trimming removed 3 bases from V and 6 bases from J; junction bases left unmatched: 7. This CDR3 contains 15 residues. The CDR3 loop reads CAISDVSGRAGEQYF. CDR3 sequence (DNA): TGTGCCATCAGTGATGTTAGCGGGAGGGCGGGCGAGCAGTACTTC.

The J gene is TRBJ1-1, the V gene TRBV5-6, with D unresolved. Trimming cost V 4 bases and J 8 bases, with 9 bases left between them. The CDR3 sequence is 11 residues long. Germline loops: CDR1 SGHDT, CDR2 YYEEEE. CDR3 bases: TGTGCCAGCAGCGCCTCATACGAAGCTTTCTTT. It codes for CASSASYEAFF.

This clone was counted a single time. The chain uses TRBV11-2 and TRBJ2-3; 8 bases are a match to TRBD2. Germline CDR1 is SGHAT and CDR2 is FQNNGV. The junction had 17 bases not matched to a gene; V was cut back by 7 bases and J by 8 bases. The CDR3 loop spans 16 amino acids. The CDR3 DNA follows: TGTGCCAGCAAGGGTGGCGGGAGGTCCCTCACGGGTACGCAGTATTTT. Protein product: CASKGGGRSLTGTQYF.

The V and J genes are TRBV6-5 and TRBJ1-1; D is unresolved. V shed 10 bases and J shed 0 bases, with 12 bases lying between them. The CDR3 extends over 13 amino acids. Germline-derived CDR1 and CDR2 are MNHEY and SVGAGI. For the CDR3, the DNA is TGTGCCACCAAAAGGCTACTGAACACTGAAGCTTTCTTT. Protein product: CATKRLLNTEAFF.

This sequence joins TRBV6-6 and TRBJ1-1; D ambiguous. The V end lost 5 bases, the J end lost 4 bases, and 8 bases lay between the germline ends. The V gene's germline CDR1 is MNHNY and CDR2 SVGAGI (reference sequence). The CDR3 covers 12 residues. The CDR3 reads CASSPPATEAFF. DNA for the CDR3: TGTGCCAGCAGTCCCCCGGCCACTGAAGCTTTCTTT.

The rearrangement links TRBV27 to TRBJ2-3; D not certain. V gave up 10 bases and J gave up 5 bases, with 10 bases separating them. The V gene's germline CDR1 is MNHEY and CDR2 SMNVEV (reference sequence). The length of the CDR3 is 11 residues. This CDR3 is CATSIGDTQYF. Written as DNA, the CDR3 is TGTGCCACCTCCATTGGAGATACGCAGTATTTT.

The chain has TRBV10-3 and TRBJ2-3; a weak D match, TRBD2 (5 bases). The CDR3 totals 15 residues. Trimming left V 4 bases short and J 0 bases short, with 11 bases between. CDR1 is ENHRY, CDR2 SYGVKD, per germline. The CDR3 nucleotides are TGTGCCATCAGTGGAGGGCAGAAAAGCACAGATACGCAGTATTTT. Translation: CAISGGQKSTDTQYF.